This T cell receptor beta chain was obtained from a study of cytomegalovirus exposure and HLA in healthy donors. Primers for the PCR totalled 60 Vbeta and 13 Jbeta. As processed by the authors: Later, an analysis found 65 million to 85 million unique TCR beta chains, and about 10 million of these were shared. Profiled with immunoSEQ multiplex PCR; TCRdb holds only in-frame clones, not every one. V and J calls and clone size are as listed in that table; D and trimming were resolved from the DNA. The data show about 110,000 clones, with 74% seen just once and less than 3.5% held by the top ten. Germline CDR1 is SGHDT and CDR2 is YYEEEE. The CDR3 sequence is 15 residues long. The trim removed 3 bases at V and 3 bases at J, leaving 5 bases unmatched. This clone was observed a handful of times.

The sequence was obtained from a man over 45 in good health and CMV-seropositive. This chain uses TRBV5-6 with TRBJ2-3, with 9 bases matching TRBD2. The sample was PBMCs. The CDR3 protein is CASSSPGLATDTQYF. Written as DNA, the CDR3 is TGTGCCAGCAGCTCGCCGGGACTAGCAACAGATACGCAGTATTTT.